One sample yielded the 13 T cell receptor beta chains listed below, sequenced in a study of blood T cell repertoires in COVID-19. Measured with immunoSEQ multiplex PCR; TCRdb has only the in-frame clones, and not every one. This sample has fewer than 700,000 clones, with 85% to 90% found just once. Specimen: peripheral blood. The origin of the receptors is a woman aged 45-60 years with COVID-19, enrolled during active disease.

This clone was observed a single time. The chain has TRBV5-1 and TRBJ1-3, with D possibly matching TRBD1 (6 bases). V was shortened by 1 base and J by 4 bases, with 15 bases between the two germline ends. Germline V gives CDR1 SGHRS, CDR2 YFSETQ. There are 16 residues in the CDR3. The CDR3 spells CASSLSGRGPGNTIYF. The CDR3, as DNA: TGCGCCAGCAGCTTGTCCGGCAGGGGCCCCGGAAACACCATATATTTT.

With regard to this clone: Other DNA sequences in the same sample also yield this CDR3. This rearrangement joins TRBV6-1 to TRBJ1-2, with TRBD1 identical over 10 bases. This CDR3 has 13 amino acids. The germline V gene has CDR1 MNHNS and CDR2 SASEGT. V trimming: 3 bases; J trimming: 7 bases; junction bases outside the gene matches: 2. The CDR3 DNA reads TGTGCCAGCAGTGACCGGGACAGGGGTGGCTACACCTTC. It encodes CASSDRDRGGYTF.

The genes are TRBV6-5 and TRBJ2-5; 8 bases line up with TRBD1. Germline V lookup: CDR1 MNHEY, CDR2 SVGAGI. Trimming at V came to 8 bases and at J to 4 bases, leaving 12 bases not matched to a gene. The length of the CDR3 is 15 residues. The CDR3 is CASSLRQGLGETQYF. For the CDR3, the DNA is TGTGCCAGCTCCTTAAGACAGGGGCTGGGAGAGACCCAGTACTTC.

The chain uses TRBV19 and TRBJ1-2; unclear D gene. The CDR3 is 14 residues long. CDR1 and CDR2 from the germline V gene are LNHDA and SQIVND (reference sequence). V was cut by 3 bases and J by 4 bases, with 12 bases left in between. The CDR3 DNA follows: TGTGCCAGTAGTATGGCAGGAGGAGGCTATGGCTACACCTTC. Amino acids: CASSMAGGGYGYTF.

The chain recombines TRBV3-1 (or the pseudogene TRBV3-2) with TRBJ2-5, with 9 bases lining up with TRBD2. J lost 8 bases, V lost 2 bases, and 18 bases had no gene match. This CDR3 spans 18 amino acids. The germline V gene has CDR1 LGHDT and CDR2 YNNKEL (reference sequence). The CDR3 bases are TGTGCCAGCAGCCAACCGCCGGGGGTAGCGGGGGCTTGGCGTACCCAGTACTTC. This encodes CASSQPPGVAGAWRTQYF.

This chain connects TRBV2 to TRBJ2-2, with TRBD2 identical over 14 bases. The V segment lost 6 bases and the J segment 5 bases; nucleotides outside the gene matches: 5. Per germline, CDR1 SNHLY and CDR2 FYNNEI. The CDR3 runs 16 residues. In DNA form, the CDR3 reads TGTGCCAGCAGGGGGACTAGCGGGGGAGGTACCGGGGAGCTGTTTTTT. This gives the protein CASRGTSGGGTGELFF.

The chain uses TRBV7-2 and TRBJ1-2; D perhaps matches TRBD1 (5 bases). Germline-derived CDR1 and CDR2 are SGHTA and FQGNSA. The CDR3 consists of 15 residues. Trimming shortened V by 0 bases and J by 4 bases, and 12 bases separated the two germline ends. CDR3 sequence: CASSLAPVDTYGYTF. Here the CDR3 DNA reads TGTGCCAGCAGCTTAGCCCCCGTGGACACCTATGGCTACACCTTC.

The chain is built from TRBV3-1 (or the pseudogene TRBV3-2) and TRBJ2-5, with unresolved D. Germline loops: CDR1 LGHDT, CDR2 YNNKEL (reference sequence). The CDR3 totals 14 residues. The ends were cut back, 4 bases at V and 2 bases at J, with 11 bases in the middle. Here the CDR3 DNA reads TGTGCCAGCAGCCCCCGTGGAGTTCAAGAGACCCAGTACTTC. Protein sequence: CASSPRGVQETQYF.

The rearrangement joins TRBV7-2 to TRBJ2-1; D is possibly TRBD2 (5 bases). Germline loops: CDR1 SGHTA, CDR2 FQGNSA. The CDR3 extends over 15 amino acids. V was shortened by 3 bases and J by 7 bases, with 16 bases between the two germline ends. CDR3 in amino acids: CASSFETLGRNEQFF. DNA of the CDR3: TGTGCCAGCAGCTTTGAGACACTAGGTCGTAATGAGCAGTTCTTC.

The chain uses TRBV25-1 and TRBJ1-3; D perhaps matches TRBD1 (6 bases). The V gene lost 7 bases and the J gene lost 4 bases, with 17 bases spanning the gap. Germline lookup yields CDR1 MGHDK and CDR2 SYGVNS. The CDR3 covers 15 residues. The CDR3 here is CASTPQGRAGNTIYF. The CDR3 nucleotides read TGTGCCAGCACCCCTCAGGGGAGGGCCGGAAACACCATATATTTT.

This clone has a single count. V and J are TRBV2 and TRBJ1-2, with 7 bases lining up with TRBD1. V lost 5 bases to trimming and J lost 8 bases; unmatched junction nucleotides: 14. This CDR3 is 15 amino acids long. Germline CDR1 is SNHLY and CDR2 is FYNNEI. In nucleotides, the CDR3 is TGTGCCAGCAGTTACACGACAGGGTTATTAGGAGGCTACACCTTC. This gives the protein CASSYTTGLLGGYTF.

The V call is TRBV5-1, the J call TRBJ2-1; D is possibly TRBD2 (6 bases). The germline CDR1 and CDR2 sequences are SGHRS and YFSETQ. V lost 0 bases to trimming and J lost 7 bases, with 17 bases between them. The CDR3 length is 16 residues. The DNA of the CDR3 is TGCGCCAGCAGCTTGGGAGGGGAATCGGGGGTTAATGAGCAGTTCTTC. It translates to CASSLGGESGVNEQFF.

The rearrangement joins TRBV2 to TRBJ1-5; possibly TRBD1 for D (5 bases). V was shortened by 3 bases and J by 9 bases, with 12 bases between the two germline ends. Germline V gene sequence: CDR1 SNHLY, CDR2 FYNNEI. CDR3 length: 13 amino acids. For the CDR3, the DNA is TGTGCCAGCAGTGAGGGGCAGTTTTGGCCCCAGCATTTT. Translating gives CASSEGQFWPQHF.